Listed below are T cell receptor beta chains from one sample, sequenced in a study of lymphopenia after photon versus proton radiotherapy. Generated by immunoSEQ multiplex PCR, the TCRdb table keeps only in-frame clones and is missing some. This sample carries about 20,000 clones, 80% to 95% of them seen once, and the ten largest clones take roughly 9.6%. The sample in question was peripheral blood, obtained from a patient treated with proton-based radiotherapy. Receptors originate from a woman aged 70 to 79 with pancreatic cancer. Some clones in this sample may be carry-over from other donors' samples. The CDR3 runs from the conserved cysteine through the conserved F or W. Fields, in order: D gene, clone size, V gene, J gene, CDR3 protein, CDR3 DNA. A D gene is named only where the DNA matches it firmly. Clone size, where shown, is once, few, many, or a class for clones that have expanded.

D: TRBD2; size: .; V: TRBV2; J: TRBJ2-2; CDR3: CASSPRLAGAGELFF; DNA: TGTGCCAGCAGTCCGAGACTAGCGGGAGCCGGGGAGCTGTTTTTT
D: TRBD1; size: .; V: TRBV19; J: TRBJ2-5; CDR3: CASSIGRQGVQETQYF; DNA: TGTGCCAGTAGTATAGGTCGACAGGGGGTACAAGAGACCCAGTACTTC
D: TRBD1; size: .; V: TRBV2; J: TRBJ2-7; CDR3: CASSEGQGATYEQYF; DNA: TGTGCCAGCAGTGAAGGTCAGGGGGCCACCTACGAGCAGTACTTC
D: .; size: .; V: TRBV2; J: TRBJ2-2; CDR3: CASSDEAGGELFF; DNA: TGTGCCAGCAGTGACGAGGCGGGCGGGGAGCTGTTTTTT
D: .; size: .; V: TRBV29-1; J: TRBJ1-1; CDR3: CSVEPAGVGTEAFF; DNA: TGCAGCGTTGAACCAGCGGGGGTAGGCACTGAAGCTTTCTTT
D: .; size: .; V: TRBV7-2; J: TRBJ2-1; CDR3: CASSLEAGLNEQFF; DNA: TGTGCCAGCAGCTTAGAGGCAGGGCTGAATGAGCAGTTCTTC
D: TRBD2; size: once; V: TRBV6-6; J: TRBJ2-3; CDR3: CASSFSGADTDTQYF; DNA: TGTGCCAGCAGTTTTAGCGGGGCCGACACAGATACGCAGTATTTT
D: TRBD2; size: .; V: TRBV2; J: TRBJ2-7; CDR3: CASKAGAPEGNEQYF; DNA: TGTGCCAGCAAGGCGGGAGCGCCCGAGGGGAACGAGCAGTACTTC
D: .; size: once; V: TRBV5-1; J: TRBJ2-3; CDR3: CASSLDSQASTDTQYF; DNA: TGCGCCAGCAGCTTGGACTCCCAGGCATCCACAGATACGCAGTATTTT
D: .; size: .; V: TRBV19; J: TRBJ1-4; CDR3: CASSIGHPTNEKLFF; DNA: TGTGCCAGTAGTATCGGCCACCCAACTAATGAAAAACTGTTTTTT
D: .; size: .; V: TRBV6-5; J: TRBJ1-4; CDR3: CASSCSEGNEKLFF; DNA: TGTGCCAGCAGTTGCTCGGAGGGAAATGAAAAACTGTTTTTT
D: TRBD1; size: .; V: TRBV5-1; J: TRBJ2-7; CDR3: CASSSGTGGREQYF; DNA: TGCGCCAGCAGTTCCGGGACAGGGGGCAGGGAGCAGTACTTC
D: .; size: .; V: TRBV4-2; J: TRBJ2-7; CDR3: CASSQGPYEQYF; DNA: TGTGCCAGCAGCCAGGGCCCCTACGAGCAGTACTTC
D: .; size: .; V: TRBV30; J: TRBJ2-3; CDR3: CAWSDRQSLTDTQYF; DNA: TGTGCCTGGAGTGACCGGCAGTCACTCACAGATACGCAGTATTTT
D: TRBD1; size: .; V: TRBV5-1; J: TRBJ1-2; CDR3: CASTATGSNGYTF; DNA: TGCGCCAGCACCGCGACAGGGAGCAATGGCTACACCTTC
D: .; size: .; V: TRBV4-2; J: TRBJ2-1; CDR3: CASSQVTRGANEQFF; DNA: TGTGCCAGCAGCCAAGTCACCCGAGGGGCCAATGAGCAGTTCTTC
D: .; size: .; V: TRBV19; J: TRBJ1-2; CDR3: CASTNTWTADYGYTF; DNA: TGTGCCAGTACCAACACCTGGACAGCCGACTATGGCTACACCTTC
D: .; size: .; V: TRBV7-2; J: TRBJ1-3; CDR3: CASRDPSSGNTIYF; DNA: TGTGCCAGCCGGGACCCAAGCTCTGGAAACACCATATATTTT
D: TRBD2; size: .; V: TRBV19; J: TRBJ2-7; CDR3: CASSTSGSGYEQCF; DNA: TGTGCCAGTAGTACTAGCGGGAGTGGCTACGAGCAGTGCTTC
D: .; size: .; V: TRBV5-1; J: TRBJ2-7; CDR3: CASSAGYEQYF; DNA: TGCGCCAGCAGCGCCGGTTACGAGCAGTACTTC
D: .; size: .; V: TRBV6-1; J: TRBJ1-5; CDR3: CASRKTGSGNQPQHF; DNA: TGTGCCAGCAGGAAAACAGGGTCAGGGAATCAGCCCCAGCATTTT
D: .; size: .; V: TRBV6-1; J: TRBJ2-1; CDR3: CASIRSNSYNEQFF; DNA: TGTGCCAGCATACGATCCAACTCCTACAATGAGCAGTTCTTC
D: TRBD1; size: .; V: TRBV27; J: TRBJ2-6; CDR3: CASSAPGQGYSGANVLTF; DNA: TGTGCCAGCAGTGCTCCGGGACAGGGGTACTCTGGGGCCAACGTCCTGACTTTC